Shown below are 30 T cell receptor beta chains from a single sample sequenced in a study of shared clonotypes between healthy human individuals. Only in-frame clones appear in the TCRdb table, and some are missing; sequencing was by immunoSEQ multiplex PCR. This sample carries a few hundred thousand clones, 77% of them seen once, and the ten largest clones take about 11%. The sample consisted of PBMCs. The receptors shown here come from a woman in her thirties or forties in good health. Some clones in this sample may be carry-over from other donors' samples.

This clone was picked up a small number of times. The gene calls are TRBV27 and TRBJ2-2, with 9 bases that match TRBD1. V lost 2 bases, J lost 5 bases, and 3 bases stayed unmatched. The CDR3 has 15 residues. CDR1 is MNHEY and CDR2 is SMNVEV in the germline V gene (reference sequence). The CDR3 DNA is TGTGCCAGCAGTTTAAGGGGGACAGGGACCGGGGAGCTGTTTTTT. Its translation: CASSLRGTGTGELFF.

The CDR3 loop reads CASSLGKGADTQYF. The DNA of the CDR3 is TGTGCCAGCTCACTCGGAAAGGGTGCAGATACGCAGTATTTT. The chain combines TRBV18 with TRBJ2-3; D not certain. The ends were cut back, 4 bases at V and 4 bases at J, with 12 bases in the middle. CDR3 length: 14 residues. Per germline, CDR1 KGHSH and CDR2 LQKENI.

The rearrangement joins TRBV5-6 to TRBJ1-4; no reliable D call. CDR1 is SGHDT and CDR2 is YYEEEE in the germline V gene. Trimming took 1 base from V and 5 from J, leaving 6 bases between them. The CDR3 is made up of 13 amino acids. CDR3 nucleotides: TGTGCCAGCAGCTTGATCGGAAATGAAAAACTGTTTTTT. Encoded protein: CASSLIGNEKLFF.

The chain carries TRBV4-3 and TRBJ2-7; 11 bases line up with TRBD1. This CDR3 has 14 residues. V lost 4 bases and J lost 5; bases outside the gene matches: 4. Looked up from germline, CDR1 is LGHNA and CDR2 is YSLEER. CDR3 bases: TGCGCCAGCAGCCCATGGACAGGGGGCAACGAGCAGTACTTC. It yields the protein CASSPWTGGNEQYF.

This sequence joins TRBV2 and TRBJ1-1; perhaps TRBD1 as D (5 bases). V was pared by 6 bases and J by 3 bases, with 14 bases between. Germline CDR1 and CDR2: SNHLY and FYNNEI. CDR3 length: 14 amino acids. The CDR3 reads CASRGVGLDTEAFF. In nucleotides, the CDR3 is TGTGCCAGCAGGGGGGTAGGGTTAGACACTGAAGCTTTCTTT.

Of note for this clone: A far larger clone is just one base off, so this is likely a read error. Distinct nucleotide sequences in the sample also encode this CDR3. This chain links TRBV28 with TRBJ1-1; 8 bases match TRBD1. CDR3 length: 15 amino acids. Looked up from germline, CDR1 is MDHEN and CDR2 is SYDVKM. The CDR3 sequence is CASSPGTGHSTEAFF. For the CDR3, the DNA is TGTGCCAGCAGCCCCGGGACAGGACACTCCACTGAAGCATTCTTT. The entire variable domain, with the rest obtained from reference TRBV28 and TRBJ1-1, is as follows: DVKVTQSSRYLVKRTGEKVFLECVQDMDHENMFWYRQDPGLGLRLIYFSYDVKMKEKGDIPEGYSVSREKKERFSLILESASTNQTSMYLCASSPGTGHSTEAFFGQGTRLTVV.

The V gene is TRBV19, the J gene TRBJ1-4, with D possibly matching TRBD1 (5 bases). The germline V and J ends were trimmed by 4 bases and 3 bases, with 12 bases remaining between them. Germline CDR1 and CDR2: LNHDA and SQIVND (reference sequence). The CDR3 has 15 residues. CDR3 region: CASSTPGHANEKLFF. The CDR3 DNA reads TGTGCCAGTAGTACTCCGGGGCATGCTAATGAAAAACTGTTTTTT.

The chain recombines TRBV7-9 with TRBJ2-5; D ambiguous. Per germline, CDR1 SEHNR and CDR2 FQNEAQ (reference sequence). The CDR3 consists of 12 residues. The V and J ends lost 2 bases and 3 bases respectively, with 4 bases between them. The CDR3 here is CASSLQEETQYF. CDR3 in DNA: TGTGCCAGCAGCTTACAAGAAGAGACCCAGTACTTC.

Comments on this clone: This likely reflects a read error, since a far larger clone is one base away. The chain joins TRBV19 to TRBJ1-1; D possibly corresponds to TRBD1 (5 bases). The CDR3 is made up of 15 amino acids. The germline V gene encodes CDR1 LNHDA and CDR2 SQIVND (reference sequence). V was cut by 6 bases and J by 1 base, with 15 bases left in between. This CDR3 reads CASRNPGGANTEAFF. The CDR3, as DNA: TGTGCCAGTAGAAACCCGGGAGGGGCGAACACTGAAGCTTTCTTT.

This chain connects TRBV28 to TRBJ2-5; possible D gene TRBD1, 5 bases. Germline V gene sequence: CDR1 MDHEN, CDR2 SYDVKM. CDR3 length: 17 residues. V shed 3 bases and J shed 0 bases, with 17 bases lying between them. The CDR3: CASSLMIWGRDQETQYF. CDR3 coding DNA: TGTGCCAGCAGTTTGATGATTTGGGGCAGAGACCAAGAGACCCAGTACTTC. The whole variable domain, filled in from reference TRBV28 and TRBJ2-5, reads DVKVTQSSRYLVKRTGEKVFLECVQDMDHENMFWYRQDPGLGLRLIYFSYDVKMKEKGDIPEGYSVSREKKERFSLILESASTNQTSMYLCASSLMIWGRDQETQYFGPGTRLLVL.

Written as DNA, the CDR3 is TGCGCCAGCAGTGCCCGGGAAAAAACCCCTGAAGCTTTCTTT. This translates into CASSAREKTPEAFF. The V call is TRBV5-1, the J call TRBJ1-1; D unclear. CDR3 length equals 14 residues. Germline CDR1 and CDR2: SGHRS and YFSETQ. Deletions cut 5 bases from V and 6 bases from J, with 17 bases between.

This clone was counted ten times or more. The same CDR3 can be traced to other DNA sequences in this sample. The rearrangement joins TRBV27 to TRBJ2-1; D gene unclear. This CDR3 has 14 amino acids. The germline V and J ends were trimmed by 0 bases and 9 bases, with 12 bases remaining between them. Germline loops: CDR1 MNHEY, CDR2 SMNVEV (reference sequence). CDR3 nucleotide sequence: TGTGCCAGCAGTTTATCGGCCTACAGTGGTGAGCAGTTCTTC. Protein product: CASSLSAYSGEQFF.

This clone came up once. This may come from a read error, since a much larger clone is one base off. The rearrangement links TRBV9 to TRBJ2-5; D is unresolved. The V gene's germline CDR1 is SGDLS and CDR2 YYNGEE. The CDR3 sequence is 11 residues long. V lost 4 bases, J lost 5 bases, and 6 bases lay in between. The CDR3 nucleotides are TGTGCCAGCAGCCTGGGGGAGACCCAGTACTTC. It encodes CASSLGETQYF.

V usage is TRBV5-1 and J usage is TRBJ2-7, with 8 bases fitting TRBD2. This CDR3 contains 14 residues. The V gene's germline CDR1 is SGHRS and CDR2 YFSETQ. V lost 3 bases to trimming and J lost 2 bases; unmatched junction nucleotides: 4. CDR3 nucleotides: TGCGCCAGCAGCTACTCTAGCGGGCCCTACGAGCAGTACTTC. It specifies CASSYSSGPYEQYF.

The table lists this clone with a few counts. The CDR3 sequence is CSVVGGPSPYEQYF. CDR3 coding DNA: TGCAGCGTTGTGGGCGGGCCCTCTCCCTACGAGCAGTACTTC. The gene calls are TRBV29-1 and TRBJ2-5; the D gene is possibly TRBD2 (5 bases). Judging by the DNA end, TRBJ2-7 fits better; the J call may be wrong. CDR1 and CDR2 (germline): SQVTM, ANQGSEA. The CDR3 sequence is 14 residues long.

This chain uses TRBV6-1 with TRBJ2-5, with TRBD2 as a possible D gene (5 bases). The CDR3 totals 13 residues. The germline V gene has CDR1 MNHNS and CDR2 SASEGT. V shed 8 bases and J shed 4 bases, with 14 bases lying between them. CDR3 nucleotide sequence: TGTGCCAGCGAGGGAGTCCGGGGAGAGACCCAGTACTTC. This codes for CASEGVRGETQYF.

The CDR3 reads CASSEATLGQVKDTQYF. In DNA, the CDR3 is TGTGCCAGCAGTGAAGCTACACTGGGACAGGTGAAGGATACGCAGTATTTT. V is TRBV6-1 and J is TRBJ2-3; 8 bases align to TRBD1. Trimming took 0 bases from V and 6 from J; bases not matched to a gene: 11. In germline, CDR1 is MNHNS, CDR2 SASEGT. The CDR3 contains 17 residues.

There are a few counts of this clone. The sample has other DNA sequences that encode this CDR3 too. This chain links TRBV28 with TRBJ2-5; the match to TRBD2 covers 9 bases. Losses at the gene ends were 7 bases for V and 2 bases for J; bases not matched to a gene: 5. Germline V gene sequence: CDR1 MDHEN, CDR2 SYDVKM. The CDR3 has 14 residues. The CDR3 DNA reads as TGTGCCAGCACGCCAGCGGGAGGACAAGAGACCCAGTACTTC. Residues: CASTPAGGQETQYF.

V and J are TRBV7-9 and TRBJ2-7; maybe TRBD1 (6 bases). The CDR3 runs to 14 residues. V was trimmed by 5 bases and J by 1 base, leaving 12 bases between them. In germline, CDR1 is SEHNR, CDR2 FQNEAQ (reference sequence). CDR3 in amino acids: CASSRLQGSYEQYF. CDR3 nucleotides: TGTGCCAGCAGCCGACTGCAGGGGTCCTACGAGCAGTACTTC.

The CDR3 sequence is CASSELAGGHNEQFF. CDR3 in DNA: TGTGCCAGCAGTGAGCTAGCGGGAGGGCATAATGAGCAGTTCTTC. This chain links TRBV2 with TRBJ2-1, with 12 nucleotides matching TRBD2. Germline lookup yields CDR1 SNHLY and CDR2 FYNNEI. The CDR3 has 15 amino acids. V gave up 3 bases and J gave up 7 bases; unmatched junction bases: 4.

CDR3 coding DNA: TGCGCCAGCAGCTTGATAACAGGGTCTCCTGGCTACACCTTC. Translation: CASSLITGSPGYTF. The gene calls are TRBV5-1 and TRBJ1-2; tentative D call: TRBD1 (6 bases). The germline V gene has CDR1 SGHRS and CDR2 YFSETQ. This CDR3 is 14 amino acids long. V was pared by 1 base and J by 7 bases, with 14 bases between.

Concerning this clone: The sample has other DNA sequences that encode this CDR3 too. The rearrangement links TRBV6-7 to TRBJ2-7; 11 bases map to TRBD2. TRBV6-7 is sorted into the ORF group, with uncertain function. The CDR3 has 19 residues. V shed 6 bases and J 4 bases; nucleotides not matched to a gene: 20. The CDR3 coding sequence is TGTGCCAGCAGGCCACCCTCCCAACTAGCGGGAGAGGAAGTATACGAGCAGTACTTC. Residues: CASRPPSQLAGEEVYEQYF.

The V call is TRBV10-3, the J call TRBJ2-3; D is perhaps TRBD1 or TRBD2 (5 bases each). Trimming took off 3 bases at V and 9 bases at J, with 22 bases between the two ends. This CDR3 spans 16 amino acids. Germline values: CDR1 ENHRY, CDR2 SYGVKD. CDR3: CAISDTRDLPQVTQYF. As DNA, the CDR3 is TGTGCCATCAGTGACACAAGGGACCTCCCACAGGTAACGCAGTATTTT.

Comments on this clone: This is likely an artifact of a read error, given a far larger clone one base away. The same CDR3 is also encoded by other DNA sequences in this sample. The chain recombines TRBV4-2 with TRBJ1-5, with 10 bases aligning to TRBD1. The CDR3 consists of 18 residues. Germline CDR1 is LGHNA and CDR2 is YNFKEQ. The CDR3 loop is CASSQTGGAGARNQPQHF. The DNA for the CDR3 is TGTGCCAGCAGCCAGACAGGGGGCGCGGGGGCTCGGAATCAACCCCAGCATTTT.

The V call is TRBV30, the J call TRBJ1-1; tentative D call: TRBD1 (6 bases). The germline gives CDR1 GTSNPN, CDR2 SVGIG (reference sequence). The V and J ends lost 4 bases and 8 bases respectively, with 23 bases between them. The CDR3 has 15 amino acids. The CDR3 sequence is CAWIALGQPREEAFF. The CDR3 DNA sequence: TGTGCCTGGATTGCGTTGGGACAACCTCGGGAGGAAGCTTTCTTT.

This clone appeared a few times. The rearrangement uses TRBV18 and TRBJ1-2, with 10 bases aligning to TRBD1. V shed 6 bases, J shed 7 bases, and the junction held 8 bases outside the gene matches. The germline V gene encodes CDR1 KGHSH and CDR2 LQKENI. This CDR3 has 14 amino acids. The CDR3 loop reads CASSDRGLFPGYTF. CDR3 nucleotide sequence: TGTGCCAGCTCCGACAGGGGGCTCTTTCCTGGCTACACCTTC.

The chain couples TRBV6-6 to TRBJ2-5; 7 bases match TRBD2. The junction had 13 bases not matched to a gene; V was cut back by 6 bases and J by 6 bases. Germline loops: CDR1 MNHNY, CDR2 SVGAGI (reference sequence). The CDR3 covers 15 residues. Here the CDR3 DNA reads TGTGCCAGCAGCCGCCTGCGGGAGAGTCCGAAGACCCAGTACTTC. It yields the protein CASSRLRESPKTQYF.

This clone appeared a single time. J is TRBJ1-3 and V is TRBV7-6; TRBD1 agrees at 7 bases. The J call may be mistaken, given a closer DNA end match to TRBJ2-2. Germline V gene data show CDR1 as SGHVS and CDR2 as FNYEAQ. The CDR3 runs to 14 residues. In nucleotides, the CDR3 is TGTGCCAGCACCTGGACAGGGAACACCGGGGAGCTGTTTTTT. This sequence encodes CASTWTGNTGELFF.

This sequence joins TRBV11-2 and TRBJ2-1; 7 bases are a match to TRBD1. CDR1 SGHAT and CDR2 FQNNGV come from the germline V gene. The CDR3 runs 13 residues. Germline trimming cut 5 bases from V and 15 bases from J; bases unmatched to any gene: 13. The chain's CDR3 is CASSIYRQGDLFF. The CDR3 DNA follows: TGTGCCAGCAGCATCTACCGACAGGGAGATCTGTTCTTC.

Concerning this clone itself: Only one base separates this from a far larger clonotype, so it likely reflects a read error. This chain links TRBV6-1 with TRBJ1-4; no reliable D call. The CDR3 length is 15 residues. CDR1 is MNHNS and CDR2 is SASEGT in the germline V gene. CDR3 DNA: TGTGCCAGCAGTGATGGCGCGGGGTCCAATGAAAAACTGTCTTTT. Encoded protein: CASSDGAGSNEKLSF.